Presented here are 23 T cell receptor beta chains from one specimen sequenced in a study of CD8 T cells in ankylosing spondylitis. TCRdb analysed the 5' RACE reads with MiXCR anew, one entry per CDR3 protein. The sample holds some 90,000 distinct CDR3 sequences, 27% seen once. The sample consisted of blood, either unsorted or a sorted T cell fraction (not recorded which). All receptors derive from a male donor with ankylosing spondylitis or in good health (not recorded which).

The chain recombines TRBV5-1 with TRBJ2-3, with TRBD1 identical over 10 bases. Germline values: CDR1 SGHRS, CDR2 YFSETQ. CDR3 length: 15 residues. V shed 4 bases, J shed 4 bases, and the junction held 6 bases outside the gene matches. CDR3 loop: CASSHGTGEPDTQYF. The CDR3 DNA follows: TGCGCCAGCAGCCACGGGACAGGGGAACCAGATACGCAGTATTTT.

At least ten counts were recorded for this clonotype. V is TRBV20-1 and J is TRBJ1-4, with a tentative D call TRBD1 (5 bases). Germline CDR1 DFQATT, CDR2 SNEGSKA (reference sequence). With 5 bases removed from V and 6 bases from J, the gap between germline ends came to 13 bases. CDR3 length equals 13 residues. CDR3 sequence reads: CSAQGGPHEKLFF. In DNA, the CDR3 is TGCAGTGCTCAGGGAGGGCCTCATGAAAAACTGTTTTTT.

The chain combines TRBV6-1 with TRBJ1-1, with D unclear. This CDR3 spans 14 amino acids. The V gene lost 2 bases and the J gene lost 1 base, with 8 bases spanning the gap. Germline CDR1 reads MNHNS; CDR2 reads SASEGT. The CDR3 protein is CASSETLGNTEAFF. The CDR3 DNA reads TGTGCCAGCAGTGAAACCCTGGGGAACACTGAAGCTTTCTTT.

This clonotype came up a few times. This sequence joins TRBV18 and TRBJ2-7; 11 nucleotides align to TRBD2. V gave up 4 bases and J gave up 0 bases; unmatched junction bases: 11. This CDR3 has 18 residues. The germline V gene has CDR1 KGHSH and CDR2 LQKENI. CDR3 loop: CASSRSGTSGSISYEQYF. As DNA, the CDR3 is TGTGCCAGCTCACGGTCCGGTACTAGCGGGAGCATCTCCTACGAGCAGTACTTC.

V is TRBV12-3 or TRBV12-4 and J is TRBJ2-3; 7 bases match TRBD2. CDR3 size: 16 residues. The V gene end was trimmed by 3 bases and the J gene end by 1 base; junction bases not matched to a gene: 7. The CDR3 DNA sequence: TGTGCCAGCAGTTTTTACCGTCGGGGGGGCACAGATACGCAGTATTTT. Amino acid sequence: CASSFYRRGGTDTQYF.

The chain links TRBV12-3 or TRBV12-4 to TRBJ2-2; D is ambiguous. The CDR3 consists of 11 residues. V shed 5 bases and J shed 5 bases, with 3 bases lying between them. CDR3 nucleotide sequence: TGTGCCAGCAGTCGTACCGGGGAGCTGTTTTTT. This gives the protein CASSRTGELFF.

This clonotype came up many times. The chain has TRBV5-4 and TRBJ1-6, with D unresolved. Germline CDR1 is SGHNT and CDR2 is YYREEE (reference sequence). The CDR3 has 13 residues. Trimming removed 4 bases at V and 8 bases at J, with 10 bases between. In DNA, the CDR3 is TGTGCCAGCAGCCCATTTCGAGATTCACCCCTCCACTTT. Protein: CASSPFRDSPLHF.

This clonotype occurred a few times. The chain couples TRBV20-1 to TRBJ2-5, with TRBD2 matching 10 bases. The J segment lost 3 bases and the V segment lost 3 bases, leaving 4 bases of the junction unmatched. This CDR3 comprises 14 residues. From germline, CDR1 is DFQATT and CDR2 SNEGSKA (reference sequence). The CDR3 bases are TGCAGTGCTAGCGCTAGCGGGGGTAAAGAGACCCAGTACTTC. Translated: CSASASGGKETQYF.

The chain is built from TRBV7-2 and TRBJ1-2; TRBD1 matches 7 bases. Germline assignment: CDR1 SGHTA and CDR2 FQGNSA. V was clipped by 7 bases and J by 8 bases; unmatched bases: 7. This CDR3 contains 12 residues. This CDR3 reads CASKEGALGYTF. The CDR3 bases are TGTGCCAGCAAGGAGGGGGCGCTCGGCTACACCTTC.

A single count supports this clonotype. At one boundary the junction diverges from the germline segment, which might be a read error. This chain joins TRBV12-3 or TRBV12-4 and TRBJ1-4; weak D call: TRBD1 (5 bases). CDR3 length: 12 residues. CDR3 amino acids: CASSHPGLPRVF. CDR3 nucleotides: TGTGCCAGCAGTCACCCGGGACTGCCAAGGGTTTTT.

The V call is TRBV6-1, the J call TRBJ2-3; tentatively, D is TRBD2 (7 bases). Germline V gene lookup returns CDR1 MNHNS and CDR2 SASEGT. This CDR3 has 15 residues. V lost 8 bases and J 7 bases, leaving 22 bases between the germline ends. CDR3 coding DNA: TGTGCCAGCTCCTTTAGAGGGGGGGCCCGAAATACGCAGTATTTT. It specifies CASSFRGGARNTQYF.

This chain uses TRBV5-6 with TRBJ2-1; D is perhaps TRBD2 (6 bases). The CDR3 extends over 15 amino acids. Per the germline V gene, CDR1 is SGHDT and CDR2 is YYEEEE. With 3 bases removed from V and 3 bases from J, the gap between germline ends came to 13 bases. The CDR3 region is CASSWGSGDYNEQFF. The CDR3 DNA is TGTGCCAGCAGCTGGGGTAGCGGAGACTACAATGAGCAGTTCTTC.

The V call is TRBV12-3 or TRBV12-4, the J call TRBJ1-2; no reliable D call. There are 14 residues in the CDR3. V lost 7 bases and J lost 0, with 12 bases in between. CDR3 loop: CASTGQASNYGYTF. The CDR3 nucleotides read TGTGCCAGCACGGGTCAGGCCTCTAACTATGGCTACACCTTC.

The V call is TRBV5-1, the J call TRBJ2-1; D ambiguous. Germline-derived CDR1 and CDR2 are SGHRS and YFSETQ. The V end lost 3 bases, the J end lost 3 bases, and 16 bases lay between the germline ends. This CDR3 comprises 16 residues. This CDR3 reads CASSSNSDPYYNEQFF. Here the CDR3 DNA reads TGCGCCAGCAGCTCAAATTCTGACCCATACTACAATGAGCAGTTCTTC.

The chain uses TRBV2 and TRBJ2-1; 8 nucleotides agree with TRBD2. Unmatched junction bases numbered 11, after V lost 8 bases and J lost 8 bases. Germline values: CDR1 SNHLY, CDR2 FYNNEI. This CDR3 contains 14 residues. The DNA for the CDR3 is TGTGCCAGCTTTTCGGAACTAGCGGTCGATGAGCAGTTCTTC. Translation: CASFSELAVDEQFF.

This rearrangement joins TRBV9 to TRBJ2-3; D is ambiguous. V was clipped by 0 bases and J by 6 bases, with 8 bases between them. The CDR3 spans 13 residues. Germline CDR1 reads SGDLS; CDR2 reads YYNGEE. The CDR3 loop reads CASSVAVSDTQYF. DNA for the CDR3: TGTGCCAGCAGCGTAGCGGTATCCGATACGCAGTATTTT.

This chain links TRBV28 with TRBJ1-2, with 7 positions matching TRBD1. Germline values: CDR1 MDHEN, CDR2 SYDVKM. The CDR3 is 16 residues long. Trimming at V came to 5 bases and at J to 8 bases, leaving 17 bases not matched to a gene. CDR3 sequence (DNA): TGTGCCAGCAGTACACCAGACAGGGTTCGTGATAAAGGCTACACCTTC. Encoded protein: CASSTPDRVRDKGYTF.

The sample holds a few counts of this clonotype. V and J are TRBV7-2 and TRBJ2-7; D may be TRBD1 (6 bases). The CDR3 covers 14 residues. CDR1 and CDR2 from the germline V gene are SGHTA and FQGNSA. The V gene lost 3 bases and the J gene lost 2 bases, with 11 bases spanning the gap. The CDR3 DNA is TGTGCCAGCAGCTTGGTCCCAGGGGCCTACGAGCAGTACGTC. As protein: CASSLVPGAYEQYV.

This clonotype was detected only a few times. The rearrangement links TRBV3-1 to TRBJ1-5, with a weak D call TRBD1 (6 bases). This CDR3 contains 16 residues. V lost 0 bases, J lost 2 bases, and 11 bases lay in between. Germline V lookup: CDR1 LGHDT, CDR2 YNNKEL (reference sequence). In DNA, the CDR3 is TGTGCCAGCAGCCAAGATCGGGGGCGAGGCAATCAGCCCCAGCATTTT. This codes for CASSQDRGRGNQPQHF.

In its sample, this clonotype was seen a few times. This rearrangement joins TRBV5-6 to TRBJ1-1; D is ambiguous. The V end was cut by 2 bases, the J end by 3 bases, with 14 bases between. CDR1 and CDR2 (germline): SGHDT, YYEEEE. The CDR3 runs 15 residues. The CDR3 spells CASSFGVSRDTEAFF. CDR3 nucleotide sequence: TGTGCCAGCAGCTTCGGGGTTTCGAGGGACACTGAAGCTTTCTTT.

The chain recombines TRBV7-9 with TRBJ1-4, with D tentatively TRBD1 (5 bases). From germline, CDR1 is SEHNR and CDR2 FQNEAQ (reference sequence). This CDR3 is built from 14 residues. Trimming left V 0 bases short and J 8 bases short, with 10 bases between. This chain's CDR3 is CASSLAGTSEKLFF. CDR3 DNA sequence: TGTGCCAGCAGCTTAGCAGGGACCTCAGAAAAACTGTTTTTT.

This clonotype turned up a few times. This chain joins TRBV11-2 and TRBJ2-2, with D possibly being TRBD1 or TRBD2 (5 bases each). Trimming left V 5 bases short and J 7 bases short, with 17 bases between. Looked up from germline, CDR1 is SGHAT and CDR2 is FQNNGV. The CDR3 consists of 15 residues. The CDR3 DNA reads as TGTGCCAGCAGCGAGACCGGGACGGACCTCGGGGAGCTGTTTTTT. It encodes CASSETGTDLGELFF.

The chain is built from TRBV28 and TRBJ1-5; D is unclear. Germline CDR1 and CDR2: MDHEN and SYDVKM. Deletions cut 5 bases from V and 2 bases from J, with 10 bases between. This CDR3 spans 14 amino acids. The CDR3 region has the DNA TGTGCCAGCAGTGTAGGTTTGGGCAATCAGCCCCAGCATTTT. Translation: CASSVGLGNQPQHF.